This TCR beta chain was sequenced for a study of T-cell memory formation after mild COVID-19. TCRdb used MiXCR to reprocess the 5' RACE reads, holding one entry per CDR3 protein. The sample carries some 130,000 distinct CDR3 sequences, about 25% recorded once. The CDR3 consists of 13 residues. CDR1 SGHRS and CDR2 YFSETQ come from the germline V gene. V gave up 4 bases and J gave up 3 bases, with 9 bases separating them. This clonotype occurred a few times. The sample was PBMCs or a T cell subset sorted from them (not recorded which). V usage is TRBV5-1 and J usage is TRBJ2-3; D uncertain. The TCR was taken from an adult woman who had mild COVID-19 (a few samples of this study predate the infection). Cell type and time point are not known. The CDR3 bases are TGCGCCAGCAGCCTCAGTTGGACAGATACGCAGTATTTT. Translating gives CASSLSWTDTQYF. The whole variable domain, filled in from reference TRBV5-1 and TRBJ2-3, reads KAGVTQTPRYLIKTRGQQVTLSCSPISGHRSVSWYQQTPGQGLQFLFEYFSETQRNKGNFPGRFSGRQFSNSRSEMNVSTLELGDSALYLCASSLSWTDTQYFGPGTRLTVL.